Included here is one T cell receptor beta chain sequence, with context. Antigen unknown. The source of the sample is a study of human T cells and chemical hapten exposure. Findings of the study overall: Versus controls, significantly more large CDR3 similarity clusters arose from expanded TCRs. A positive correlation with patch test score was shown by PT1 expanded TCR counts.

As for time point: patch test 1, 2 weeks after DPC sensitization. As for treatment: therapeutic diphenylcyclopropenone sensitization with weekly scalp DPC. The germline gives CDR1 MNHNS, CDR2 SASEGT. The length of the CDR3 is 12 residues. V lost 6 bases to trimming and J lost 10 bases, with 15 bases between them. TCRdb independently ran MiXCR on the RACE reads; one entry per CDR3 protein. The sample lists tens of thousands of distinct CDR3 sequences, about 31% occurring once. The clonotype was recovered from a man aged 40-55 years with alopecia areata. Some clones in this sample may be carry-over from other donors' samples. This chain uses TRBV6-1 with TRBJ1-1; D call uncertain. Sequencing was performed on whole blood, taken in connection with sensitization to the hapten diphenylcyclopropenone (DPC). For the CDR3, the DNA is TGTGCCAGCAGCCCCTCTGGGCTCGGAGCTTTCTTT. Protein product: CASSPSGLGAFF.